The 28 T cell receptor beta chains below all came from one sample that was sequenced in a study of shared clonotypes between healthy human individuals. The assay was immunoSEQ multiplex PCR, and TCRdb's table has in-frame clones only and misses some. Found here are about 460,000 clones, around 77% of them singletons; the top ten hold 12%. Source material: PBMCs. The source is a woman aged 35 to 49 in good health. Some clones in this sample may be carry-over from other donors' samples.

This rearrangement joins TRBV6-5 to TRBJ2-5; 9 bases match TRBD2. This CDR3 is built from 15 residues. Germline loops: CDR1 MNHEY, CDR2 SVGAGI. V shed 6 bases, J shed 4 bases, and the junction held 9 bases outside the gene matches. CDR3: CASSLAGEFRETQYF. CDR3 sequence (DNA): TGTGCCAGCAGCTTAGCGGGAGAGTTTCGAGAGACCCAGTACTTC.

The genes are TRBV5-4 and TRBJ2-1; unclear D gene. V dropped 4 bases and J dropped 4 bases, with 12 bases sitting between them. The germline V gene encodes CDR1 SGHNT and CDR2 YYREEE (reference sequence). This CDR3 region has 14 residues. CDR3 nucleotides: TGTGCCAGCAGCCCGCCTCTGAGTTACAATGAGCAGTTCTTC. Its protein is CASSPPLSYNEQFF.

The chain links TRBV6-6 to TRBJ1-5, with D perhaps matching TRBD1 (5 bases). Germline V gives CDR1 MNHNY, CDR2 SVGAGI (reference sequence). The V and J ends lost 6 bases and 11 bases respectively, with 14 bases between them. This CDR3 contains 12 residues. The CDR3 spells CASSTGLWAQHF. The CDR3 region has the DNA TGTGCCAGCAGCACAGGACTGTGGGCCCAGCATTTT.

There are a few counts of this clone. This chain joins TRBV6-1 and TRBJ1-1, with D hard to call. Germline V gene sequence: CDR1 MNHNS, CDR2 SASEGT. The CDR3 loop spans 14 amino acids. The V gene lost 6 bases and the J gene lost 1 base, with 12 bases spanning the gap. Written as DNA, the CDR3 is TGTGCCAGCAGACCCGAACGGACGAACACTGAAGCTTTCTTT. Protein sequence: CASRPERTNTEAFF.

The chain carries TRBV6-1 and TRBJ1-1; a possible D gene is TRBD1 (6 bases). The CDR3 is 14 amino acids. The V gene lost 5 bases and the J gene lost 1 base, with 11 bases spanning the gap. In germline, CDR1 is MNHNS, CDR2 SASEGT. DNA of the CDR3: TGTGCCAGCAGTATACAGGGTGCGAACACTGAAGCTTTCTTT. Protein product: CASSIQGANTEAFF.

The chain has TRBV19 and TRBJ2-2, with D maybe TRBD2 (5 bases). Germline V gene lookup returns CDR1 LNHDA and CDR2 SQIVND (reference sequence). The germline V and J ends were trimmed by 3 bases and 5 bases, with 16 bases remaining between them. This CDR3 has 16 residues. CDR3 DNA: TGTGCCAGTAGTATTCCGGCTGGAGGTCTTACCGGGGAGCTGTTTTTT. This encodes CASSIPAGGLTGELFF.

J is TRBJ2-2 and V is TRBV5-6; 11 bases are a match to TRBD2. Looked up from germline, CDR1 is SGHDT and CDR2 is YYEEEE. With 2 bases clipped from V and 9 bases from J, the junction kept 9 bases outside the gene matches. There are 16 residues in the CDR3. This CDR3 reads CASSFRGTSGSRELFF. The CDR3 bases are TGTGCCAGCAGCTTCCGGGGAACTAGCGGGAGCCGGGAGCTGTTTTTT.

This chain connects TRBV2 to TRBJ1-2, with D unresolved. The V end was cut by 2 bases, the J end by 8 bases, with 12 bases between. The CDR3 loop spans 13 amino acids. Looked up from germline, CDR1 is SNHLY and CDR2 is FYNNEI. DNA for the CDR3: TGTGCCAGCAGTGAAAACTATTCGGGGGGCTACACCTTC. It yields the protein CASSENYSGGYTF.

For this clone: This is likely an artifact of a read error, given a far larger clone one base away. The sample carries other DNA sequences with the same CDR3. The chain recombines TRBV30 with TRBJ2-5, with TRBD2 matching 9 bases. This CDR3 region has 13 residues. The germline V gene encodes CDR1 GTSNPN and CDR2 SVGIG (reference sequence). CDR3 sequence (DNA): TGTGCCTGGCGCCGGGCGGGGGGGCAGACTCAGTACTTC. Protein sequence: CAWRRAGGQTQYF.

The V call is TRBV6-6, the J call TRBJ1-5, with D possibly TRBD1 on 5 matching bases. Per germline, CDR1 MNHNY and CDR2 SVGAGI (reference sequence). CDR3 length: 15 residues. The V gene lost 7 bases and the J gene lost 1 base, with 14 bases spanning the gap. The CDR3 DNA follows: TGTGCCAGCACGGACGGGGGTTTGAGCAATCAGCCCCAGCATTTT. This codes for CASTDGGLSNQPQHF.

This chain links TRBV7-6 with TRBJ2-7, with 8 bases matching TRBD1. Germline V gives CDR1 SGHVS, CDR2 FNYEAQ. V dropped 0 bases and J dropped 2; count of bases not matched to a gene: 6. The CDR3 is 16 residues long. The chain's CDR3 is CASSLARTGWAYEQYF. In DNA, the CDR3 is TGTGCCAGCAGCTTAGCCCGGACAGGGTGGGCCTACGAGCAGTACTTC.

This chain links TRBV30 with TRBJ1-2; the D gene is possibly TRBD1 (6 bases). Trimming stripped 4 bases from V and 4 bases from J, with 16 bases between. CDR1 and CDR2 from the germline V gene are GTSNPN and SVGIG (reference sequence). The CDR3 sequence is 14 residues long. DNA for the CDR3: TGTGCCTGGACAATCCAGGGAGGGGGCTATGGCTACACCTTC. This encodes CAWTIQGGGYGYTF.

This clone was detected a few times. This sequence joins TRBV6-5 and TRBJ1-1; D may be TRBD1 (6 bases). Germline V gene lookup returns CDR1 MNHEY and CDR2 SVGAGI. Trimming took 5 bases from V and 3 from J, leaving 13 bases between them. The CDR3 runs 14 residues. The CDR3 sequence is CASSPGHRDTEAFF. The CDR3 DNA follows: TGTGCCAGCAGTCCGGGACATCGGGACACTGAAGCTTTCTTT.

The chain is built from TRBV30 and TRBJ2-2; D may be TRBD1 (5 bases). The V and J ends lost 5 bases and 1 base respectively, with 8 bases between them. There are 13 residues in the CDR3. Germline CDR1 GTSNPN, CDR2 SVGIG (reference sequence). The CDR3 region is CAWGQKNTGELFF. DNA of the CDR3: TGTGCCTGGGGACAAAAGAACACCGGGGAGCTGTTTTTT.

DNA of the CDR3: TGTGCCAGCAGTTTGTTCTGGACCATCTCTGGAAACACCATATATTTT. Protein sequence: CASSLFWTISGNTIYF. V gene TRBV27 combines with J gene TRBJ1-3, with D hard to call. Germline V gene lookup returns CDR1 MNHEY and CDR2 SMNVEV (reference sequence). The CDR3 runs to 16 residues. The V end lost 3 bases, the J end lost 0 bases, and 12 bases lay between the germline ends.

This clone was found once. This chain uses TRBV19 with TRBJ1-1; the D gene is possibly TRBD1 (6 bases). The CDR3 is 14 residues long. Deletions cut 4 bases from V and 4 bases from J, with 13 bases between. The V gene's germline CDR1 is LNHDA and CDR2 SQIVND (reference sequence). Here the CDR3 reads CASSTQTGSTEAFF. The CDR3 bases are TGTGCCAGTAGTACACAGACAGGAAGCACTGAAGCTTTCTTT.

A note on this clone: The same CDR3 can be traced to other DNA sequences in this sample. The rearrangement uses TRBV18 and TRBJ2-5; D is ambiguous. V lost 3 bases and J lost 5, with 10 bases in between. The CDR3 has 13 residues. The V gene's germline CDR1 is KGHSH and CDR2 LQKENI. CDR3 in amino acids: CASSPGRRETQYF. As DNA, the CDR3 is TGTGCCAGCTCACCGGGTCGCAGGGAGACCCAGTACTTC.

Concerning this clone: A much more abundant neighbour one base away suggests this may be a read error. The chain is built from TRBV27 and TRBJ1-2; 9 nucleotides match TRBD1. Losses at the gene ends were 5 bases for V and 3 bases for J; bases not matched to a gene: 7. CDR1 is MNHEY, CDR2 SMNVEV, per germline (reference sequence). The CDR3 spans 15 residues. The DNA of the CDR3 is TGTGCCAGCAGTCCGTCGTGGACAGGGGACTATGGCTACACCTTC. Encoded protein: CASSPSWTGDYGYTF.

This chain uses TRBV27 with TRBJ1-4, with no clear D. This CDR3 spans 14 amino acids. With 8 bases removed from V and 3 bases from J, the gap between germline ends came to 13 bases. Germline-derived CDR1 and CDR2 are MNHEY and SMNVEV (reference sequence). The DNA of the CDR3 is TGTGCCAGCCGAAGGACTGGCTCTAATGAAAAACTGTTTTTT. It specifies CASRRTGSNEKLFF. The whole variable domain, filled in from reference TRBV27 and TRBJ1-4, reads EAQVTQNPRYLITVTGKKLTVTCSQNMNHEYMSWYRQDPGLGLRQIYYSMNVEVTDKGDVPEGYKVSRKEKRNFPLILESPSPNQTSLYFCASRRTGSNEKLFFGSGTQLSVL.

This chain links TRBV18 with TRBJ2-7; D perhaps matches TRBD2 (5 bases). Trimming left V 6 bases short and J 2 bases short, with 17 bases between. CDR3 length equals 15 residues. Looked up from germline, CDR1 is KGHSH and CDR2 is LQKENI. The CDR3 DNA sequence: TGTGCCAGCTCTGTGGCCGTAGAGACTACCTACGAGCAGTACTTC. This sequence encodes CASSVAVETTYEQYF.

This chain uses TRBV11-3 with TRBJ1-4, with 8 positions matching TRBD1. The CDR3 spans 15 residues. Germline V lookup: CDR1 SGHNT, CDR2 YENEEA. The V and J ends lost 4 bases and 10 bases, in that order; junction bases with no gene match: 11. CDR3 sequence reads: CASSSRQGAVGKLFF. In nucleotides, the CDR3 is TGTGCCAGCAGCTCCCGGCAGGGGGCTGTGGGAAAACTGTTTTTT.

The chain uses TRBV5-1 and TRBJ2-2; D is ambiguous. Per germline, CDR1 SGHRS and CDR2 YFSETQ. The ends were cut back, 1 base at V and 4 bases at J, with 8 bases in the middle. The CDR3 has 14 amino acids. The CDR3 DNA reads TGCGCCAGCAGCTTGAGCCAGACCACCGGGGAGCTGTTTTTT. This sequence encodes CASSLSQTTGELFF.

The rearrangement uses TRBV28 and TRBJ1-2; D not resolved. Trimming left V 6 bases short and J 1 base short, with 12 bases between. There are 14 residues in the CDR3. Germline loops: CDR1 MDHEN, CDR2 SYDVKM. CDR3 loop: CASRLTQVNYGYTF. As DNA, the CDR3 is TGTGCCAGCAGGCTCACGCAGGTTAACTATGGCTACACCTTC.

With regard to this clone: One end of the junction does not line up with germline, which may come from a read error. The chain recombines TRBV7-2 with TRBJ2-1, with D perhaps being TRBD1 or TRBD2 (5 bases each). The CDR3 runs 13 residues. Germline CDR1 reads SGHTA; CDR2 reads FQGNSA. The CDR3 is CAGSLAQGDEQFF. The CDR3 DNA is TGTGCCGGCAGCTTAGCGCAGGGCGATGAGCAGTTCTTC.

This chain links TRBV25-1 with TRBJ1-3, with D possibly TRBD1 on 5 matching bases. The CDR3 is 13 residues long. V was cut by 2 bases and J by 5 bases, with 7 bases left in between. CDR1 is MGHDK, CDR2 SYGVNS, per germline. The CDR3 spells CASSEPGRNTIYF. DNA of the CDR3: TGTGCCAGCAGTGAACCAGGGCGAAACACCATATATTTT.

This chain joins TRBV2 and TRBJ1-1; TRBD1 might be the D (6 bases). Germline V gives CDR1 SNHLY, CDR2 FYNNEI. V was cut by 5 bases and J by 4 bases, with 14 bases left in between. CDR3 length: 14 residues. The CDR3 nucleotides are TGTGCCAGCAGTCCCCCCATAGGGGGCACTGAAGCTTTCTTT. This gives the protein CASSPPIGGTEAFF.

In DNA, the CDR3 is TGTGCCAGCAGACAGGGTACCTACGAGCAGTACTTC. This gives the protein CASRQGTYEQYF. The J gene is TRBJ2-7, the V gene TRBV6-1, with D possibly TRBD1 on 6 matching bases. Germline loops: CDR1 MNHNS, CDR2 SASEGT. V lost 6 bases to trimming and J lost 2 bases, with 8 bases between them. The CDR3 contains 12 residues.

CDR3 nucleotide sequence: TGCGCCAGCAGCTTGGTAGGGTTCGCCACCGGGGAGCTGTTTTTT. This translates into CASSLVGFATGELFF. This chain joins TRBV5-1 and TRBJ2-2, with unresolved D. In germline, CDR1 is SGHRS, CDR2 YFSETQ. The V and J ends lost 0 bases and 4 bases respectively, with 10 bases between them. The CDR3 is made up of 15 amino acids.